Listed below are T cell receptor beta chains from one sample, sequenced in a study of blood T cells in healthy people across ages. TCRdb fed the 5' RACE reads into MiXCR, producing one record per CDR3 protein. The table records fewer than 2 million distinct CDR3 sequences, about two fifths of them present only once. The material sequenced was blood. The receptors derive from a human donor in good health. Both conserved end residues are part of each CDR3. Each record gives: V gene, clone size, J gene, D gene, CDR3 protein, CDR3 DNA. A D gene is named only where the DNA matches it firmly. Expanded clones are given a class, and other clones once, few, many or no size at all.

v_gene: TRBV4-3
abundance: -
j_gene: TRBJ1-3
d_gene: -
CDR3aa: CASSQQRGTGNTIYF
CDR3nt: TGCGCCAGCAGCCAACAACGGGGGACGGGAAACACCATATATTTT

v_gene: TRBV12-3/TRBV12-4
abundance: -
j_gene: TRBJ1-1
d_gene: -
CDR3aa: CASRISNRASVAFF
CDR3nt: TGTGCCAGCAGGATATCAAACAGGGCTAGCGTAGCTTTCTTT

v_gene: TRBV6-5
abundance: -
j_gene: TRBJ1-1
d_gene: TRBD1
CDR3aa: CASSYSPGGPNLNTEAFF
CDR3nt: TGTGCCAGCAGTTACTCACCAGGGGGCCCCAACTTAAACACTGAAGCTTTCTTT

v_gene: TRBV5-1
abundance: many
j_gene: TRBJ2-1
d_gene: TRBD2
CDR3aa: CASSPGLANEQFF
CDR3nt: TGCGCCAGCAGCCCCGGACTAGCAAATGAGCAGTTCTTC

v_gene: TRBV3-1
abundance: few
j_gene: TRBJ2-7
d_gene: -
CDR3aa: CASSPNTLTYEQYF
CDR3nt: TGTGCCAGCAGCCCCAACACCTTAACCTACGAGCAGTACTTC

v_gene: TRBV20-1
abundance: -
j_gene: TRBJ2-7
d_gene: -
CDR3aa: CSARVATTPYEQYF
CDR3nt: TGCAGTGCTAGAGTGGCCACCACCCCCTACGAGCAGTACTTC

v_gene: TRBV6-1
abundance: few
j_gene: TRBJ2-5
d_gene: -
CDR3aa: CASSALATSQETQYF
CDR3nt: TGTGCCAGCAGTGCCCTAGCGACCTCACAAGAGACCCAGTACTTC

v_gene: TRBV10-3
abundance: -
j_gene: TRBJ2-2
d_gene: -
CDR3aa: CAISGGPGELFF
CDR3nt: TGTGCCATCAGTGGAGGTCCCGGGGAGCTGTTTTTT

v_gene: TRBV10-3
abundance: -
j_gene: TRBJ1-5
d_gene: -
CDR3aa: CATGVQGYSNQPQHF
CDR3nt: TGTGCCACCGGTGTCCAGGGGTATAGCAATCAGCCCCAGCATTTT

v_gene: TRBV20-1
abundance: -
j_gene: TRBJ1-5
d_gene: -
CDR3aa: CSASSESNQPQHF
CDR3nt: TGCAGTGCTAGCTCCGAGAGCAATCAGCCCCAGCATTTT

v_gene: TRBV7-2
abundance: few
j_gene: TRBJ2-5
d_gene: TRBD2
CDR3aa: CASSLGVAGEWETQYF
CDR3nt: TGTGCCAGCAGCTTAGGGGTAGCGGGGGAGTGGGAGACCCAGTACTTC

v_gene: TRBV5-1
abundance: -
j_gene: TRBJ2-6
d_gene: TRBD1
CDR3aa: CASSLLPGQRTSGANVLTF
CDR3nt: TGCGCCAGCAGCTTGCTACCGGGACAGAGAACCTCTGGGGCCAACGTCCTGACTTTC

v_gene: TRBV11-1
abundance: -
j_gene: TRBJ2-7
d_gene: -
CDR3aa: CASSSRVIDYEQYF
CDR3nt: TGTGCCAGCAGCTCCCGGGTGATAGATTACGAGCAGTACTTC

v_gene: TRBV9
abundance: few
j_gene: TRBJ2-5
d_gene: TRBD1
CDR3aa: CASTVGTGFSETQYF
CDR3nt: TGTGCCAGCACCGTAGGGACAGGGTTTTCCGAGACCCAGTACTTC

v_gene: TRBV11-2
abundance: -
j_gene: TRBJ2-1
d_gene: -
CDR3aa: CASSLVAHNEQFF
CDR3nt: TGTGCCAGCAGCTTAGTTGCCCACAATGAGCAGTTCTTC